This T cell receptor beta chain originates from a study of OX40 agonist ivuxolimab in advanced cancers. Per germline, CDR1 SGHRS and CDR2 YFSETQ. V lost 0 bases to trimming and J lost 4 bases; unmatched junction nucleotides: 5. CDR3 length equals 16 residues. Some clones are missing from TCRdb's copy, which holds only in-frame ones; the method was immunoSEQ multiplex PCR. The sample lists tens of thousands of clones, approximately 90% seen once, with approximately 5% in the top ten. J is TRBJ2-1 and V is TRBV5-1; 9 bases match TRBD2. This TCR came from an adult with an advanced solid tumor such as melanoma, head and neck, liver or kidney cancer. Sequencing was performed on CD4+ or CD8+ T cells sorted from blood, taken in a trial of the OX40 agonist ivuxolimab. The CDR3 coding sequence is TGCGCCAGCAGCTTGGACCCTAGCGGGAATTACAATGAGCAGTTCTTC. Protein: CASSLDPSGNYNEQFF.